The 21 T cell receptor beta chains presented below share a single source sample, sequenced in a study of neurological immune-mediated disorders. TCRdb re-derived calls from the 5' RACE reads in MiXCR, one entry per CDR3 protein. The data show roughly 43,000 distinct CDR3 sequences, 1.9% seen once. The sample consisted of PBMCs. These receptors were obtained from a middle-aged woman with multiple sclerosis.

This clonotype was seen many times. CDR3 loop: CASSRTGTYPGIQETQYF. The CDR3 nucleotides read TGCGCCAGCAGCCGCACGGGTACCTACCCGGGGATCCAAGAGACCCAGTACTTC. This chain links TRBV5-1 with TRBJ2-5; the D gene is possibly TRBD2 (5 bases). The CDR3 totals 18 residues. Trimming took 4 bases from V and 1 from J, leaving 23 bases between them. The V gene's germline CDR1 is SGHRS and CDR2 YFSETQ.

The sample holds many counts of this clonotype. The chain employs TRBV6-5 and TRBJ1-5; 7 bases agree with TRBD1. With 5 bases clipped from V and 5 bases from J, the junction kept 9 bases outside the gene matches. CDR3 length: 15 residues. Germline V CDR1 and CDR2: MNHEY, SVGAGI. Here the CDR3 DNA reads TGTGCCAGCAGTCCTCGACAGGGCGCTCATCAGCCCCAGCATTTT. Protein sequence: CASSPRQGAHQPQHF.

This clonotype was detected ten times or more. V and J are TRBV6-6 and TRBJ1-3; perhaps TRBD1 as D (5 bases). Germline V gene sequence: CDR1 MNHNY, CDR2 SVGAGI (reference sequence). This CDR3 region has 15 residues. V lost 5 bases and J 2 bases, leaving 13 bases between the germline ends. The CDR3 region has the DNA TGTGCCAGCAGTCCCCAGGGTGCCGCTGGAAACACCATATATTTT. This codes for CASSPQGAAGNTIYF.

This clonotype was observed at least ten times. This chain uses TRBV25-1 with TRBJ2-1; D possibly corresponds to TRBD1 (6 bases). The V gene's germline CDR1 is MGHDK and CDR2 SYGVNS. Trimming removed 3 bases at V and 9 bases at J, with 12 bases between. There are 13 residues in the CDR3. The CDR3 loop is CASSDGHRAEQFF. Written as DNA, the CDR3 is TGTGCCAGCAGTGACGGACACAGGGCTGAGCAGTTCTTC.

In this sample, this clonotype turned up many times. This chain joins TRBV5-1 and TRBJ2-3, with D tentatively TRBD1 or TRBD2 (5 bases each). CDR3 length equals 14 residues. V lost 6 bases, J lost 0 bases, and 11 bases lay in between. CDR1 and CDR2 from the germline V gene are SGHRS and YFSETQ. The CDR3 loop reads CASTRGGSTDTQYF. The CDR3 nucleotides read TGCGCCAGCACCCGGGGCGGGAGCACAGATACGCAGTATTTT.

There are many counts of this clonotype. The J gene is TRBJ1-2, the V gene TRBV20-1; D possibly corresponds to TRBD1 (5 bases). Germline CDR1 reads DFQATT; CDR2 reads SNEGSKA (reference sequence). The V end was cut by 4 bases, the J end by 1 base, with 7 bases between. This CDR3 comprises 12 residues. CDR3 in amino acids: CSAIDSNYGYTF. In DNA, the CDR3 is TGCAGTGCTATCGACAGTAACTATGGCTACACCTTC.

Ten or more counts support this clonotype. This chain joins TRBV20-1 and TRBJ2-3; 10 bases map to TRBD2. The CDR3 covers 17 residues. Germline V lookup: CDR1 DFQATT, CDR2 SNEGSKA (reference sequence). Losses at the gene ends were 0 bases for V and 2 bases for J; bases not matched to a gene: 8. Here the CDR3 reads CSARDRRTSGTTDTQYF. As DNA, the CDR3 is TGCAGTGCTAGAGATCGAAGGACTAGCGGTACCACAGATACGCAGTATTTT.

In its sample, this clonotype was seen many times. V usage is TRBV6-6 and J usage is TRBJ1-1, with 11 bases that match TRBD1. CDR1 MNHNY and CDR2 SVGAGI come from the germline V gene (reference sequence). The CDR3 runs 15 residues. With V trimmed by 6 bases and J by 4 bases, 7 bases remained unmatched. CDR3 residues: CASRQRTGGTTEAFF. The CDR3 bases are TGTGCCAGCAGACAAAGGACAGGGGGCACCACTGAAGCTTTCTTT.

This clonotype was observed at least ten times. This sequence joins TRBV20-1 and TRBJ1-1; D call uncertain. Germline-derived CDR1 and CDR2 are DFQATT and SNEGSKA (reference sequence). The CDR3 loop spans 13 amino acids. The germline V and J ends were trimmed by 6 bases and 0 bases, with 11 bases remaining between them. The CDR3 sequence: CSAPRKLNTEAFF. The CDR3 DNA sequence: TGCAGTGCGCCTAGAAAGTTGAACACTGAAGCTTTCTTT.

This clonotype was observed many times. The rearrangement links TRBV9 to TRBJ2-1; D unresolved. V gave up 4 bases and J gave up 4 bases, with 9 bases separating them. The CDR3 has 13 residues. Germline CDR1 SGDLS, CDR2 YYNGEE. The DNA of the CDR3 is TGTGCCAGCAGCCCCCAAGAATACAATGAGCAGTTCTTC. Protein: CASSPQEYNEQFF.

Many counts were recorded for this clonotype. J is TRBJ1-5 and V is TRBV5-1; no definite D call. The V gene lost 3 bases and the J gene lost 2 bases, with 9 bases spanning the gap. CDR1 is SGHRS and CDR2 is YFSETQ in the germline V gene. This CDR3 is 14 amino acids long. This CDR3 is CASSYDARNQPQHF. The CDR3, as DNA: TGCGCCAGCAGCTACGATGCACGCAATCAGCCCCAGCATTTT.

This clonotype was observed at least ten times. The chain is built from TRBV12-3 or TRBV12-4 and TRBJ2-3; a possible D gene is TRBD1 (5 bases). This CDR3 has 12 amino acids. Trimming took 7 bases from V and 5 from J, leaving 10 bases between them. The CDR3 spells CASTIQGDTQYF. CDR3 bases: TGTGCCAGCACCATCCAGGGAGATACGCAGTATTTT.

This clonotype has a handful of counts. V is TRBV5-1 and J is TRBJ1-2; D is possibly TRBD1 (6 bases). V gave up 4 bases and J gave up 2 bases, with 15 bases separating them. Germline V lookup: CDR1 SGHRS, CDR2 YFSETQ. The length of the CDR3 is 15 residues. CDR3 in amino acids: CASSPGGAKNYGYTF. Here the CDR3 DNA reads TGCGCCAGCAGCCCGGGGGGGGCGAAGAACTATGGCTACACCTTC. Full variable domain (rest looked up from reference TRBV5-1 and TRBJ1-2): KAGVTQTPRYLIKTRGQQVTLSCSPISGHRSVSWYQQTPGQGLQFLFEYFSETQRNKGNFPGRFSGRQFSNSRSEMNVSTLELGDSALYLCASSPGGAKNYGYTFGSGTRLTVV.

The table lists this clonotype with many counts. This chain uses TRBV5-5 with TRBJ1-1; 12 nucleotides match TRBD1. Germline values: CDR1 SGHKS, CDR2 YYEKEE (reference sequence). V trimming: 2 bases; J trimming: 5 bases; junction bases outside the gene matches: 4. The CDR3 has 15 amino acids. CDR3 in DNA: TGTGCCAGCAGCTTCCGGGACAGGGGGCAAACTGAAGCTTTCTTT. It translates to CASSFRDRGQTEAFF.

The table lists this clonotype with many counts. The chain combines TRBV5-1 with TRBJ1-1, with D hard to call. Germline CDR1 and CDR2: SGHRS and YFSETQ. Trimming pared 2 bases from V and 3 bases from J, leaving 11 bases between. The CDR3 loop spans 14 amino acids. The CDR3 coding sequence is TGCGCCAGCAGCTTCGACACCCCGGACACTGAAGCTTTCTTT. Protein: CASSFDTPDTEAFF. The full variable domain, rest sourced from reference TRBV5-1 and TRBJ1-1, is KAGVTQTPRYLIKTRGQQVTLSCSPISGHRSVSWYQQTPGQGLQFLFEYFSETQRNKGNFPGRFSGRQFSNSRSEMNVSTLELGDSALYLCASSFDTPDTEAFFGQGTRLTVV.

This clonotype was recorded at least ten times. This chain links TRBV5-6 with TRBJ2-6; D is tentatively TRBD1 or TRBD2 (6 bases each). Trimming took off 4 bases at V and 1 base at J, with 18 bases between the two ends. The CDR3 length is 18 residues. Germline CDR1 is SGHDT and CDR2 is YYEEEE. The CDR3 region has the DNA TGTGCCAGCAGCCTCGGGGGCCAGGGCTATTCTGGGGCCAACGTCCTGACTTTC. Translating gives CASSLGGQGYSGANVLTF. Filled out from reference TRBV5-6 and TRBJ2-6, the complete variable domain reads DAGVTQSPTHLIKTRGQQVTLRCSPKSGHDTVSWYQQALGQGPQFIFQYYEEEERQRGNFPDRFSGHQFPNYSSELNVNALLLGDSALYLCASSLGGQGYSGANVLTFGAGSRLTVL.

This clonotype has ten or more counts. The CDR3 is CSASEQGANYEQYF. The CDR3 nucleotides read TGCAGTGCTAGTGAACAGGGGGCCAACTACGAGCAGTACTTC. The J gene is TRBJ2-7, the V gene TRBV20-1; TRBD1 matches at 9 bases. The CDR3 is made up of 14 amino acids. The trim removed 3 bases at V and 3 bases at J, leaving 6 bases unmatched. Germline CDR1 reads DFQATT; CDR2 reads SNEGSKA (reference sequence).

This clonotype was picked up many times. The CDR3 nucleotides are TGCGCCAGCAGTGAGGGGCTAGCGGACACAGATACGCAGTATTTT. This gives the protein CASSEGLADTDTQYF. This sequence joins TRBV10-1 and TRBJ2-3, with 7 bases identical to TRBD2. The CDR3 contains 15 residues. The germline CDR1 and CDR2 sequences are WNHNN and SYGVQD (reference sequence). V was clipped by 2 bases and J by 2 bases; unmatched bases: 4.

The chain recombines TRBV9 with TRBJ2-1; no clear D. Germline assignment: CDR1 SGDLS and CDR2 YYNGEE. Trimming cost V 0 bases and J 6 bases, with 4 bases left between them. The CDR3 is 12 amino acids. The CDR3 DNA reads as TGTGCCAGCAGCGTAGGACTCAATGAGCAGTTCTTC. This sequence encodes CASSVGLNEQFF.

This clonotype has a count of ten or more. The CDR3 DNA follows: TGTGCCAGCAAGCTTATTGGGATCCGAAACAATGAGCAGTTCTTC. It is translated as CASKLIGIRNNEQFF. This chain joins TRBV28 and TRBJ2-1; D unclear. Germline assignment: CDR1 MDHEN and CDR2 SYDVKM. The CDR3 sequence is 15 residues long. Trimming took off 7 bases at V and 5 bases at J, with 18 bases between the two ends. The complete variable domain, with remaining parts taken from reference TRBV28 and TRBJ2-1, reads DVKVTQSSRYLVKRTGEKVFLECVQDMDHENMFWYRQDPGLGLRLIYFSYDVKMKEKGDIPEGYSVSREKKERFSLILESASTNQTSMYLCASKLIGIRNNEQFFGPGTRLTVL.

There are a few counts of this clonotype. The chain couples TRBV7-2 to TRBJ1-1; D gene uncertain. Trimming took 5 bases from V and 6 from J, leaving 13 bases between them. From germline, CDR1 is SGHTA and CDR2 FQGNSA. This CDR3 has 13 residues. The DNA for the CDR3 is TGTGCCAGCAGCCCAAGAGCCCCCGCTGAAGCTTTCTTT. Its protein product is CASSPRAPAEAFF.